What follows describes a single T cell receptor (beta chain). This clone was counted a single time. The antigen this receptor binds is unknown. One base away there is no much larger clone; base qualities are not given. The data derive from a study of radiotherapy plus CTLA-4 blockade in lung cancer (dated by TCRdb to the late 2010s). Regarding the study in general: Among the enrolled patients, 18% had an objective response, and about 29% reached disease control. What the authors observed across the whole study: After treatment with radiotherapy and ipilimumab, TCR clones that originated in tumors expanded in peripheral blood. The strongest predictors of response, as reported, were early dynamic changes in blood T cell clones along with a rise in serum interferon-beta after radiation.

CDR1 and CDR2 (SQVTM, ANQGSEA) derive from the germline V gene. The CDR3 has 17 amino acids, counting the end cysteine and phenylalanine. CDR3 DNA is the only sequence kept; it has 51 bases, read in frame from the first base. V was cut back by 7 bases and J by 0 bases, leaving a gap of 19 bases between them. The library was prepared using the immunoSEQ multiplex PCR assay. In TCRdb, the immuneACCESS table is reduced to in-frame sequences with V and J assigned. These tables do not hold every clone; where another copy was compared, an unresolved V gene accounts for under half, and the others remain unexplained. The sample table shows 55,000 to 75,000 clones, and about 72% are seen once. The top ten clonotypes cover approximately 15% of the sample. The study tested focal radiation therapy combined with CTLA-4 blockade (ipilimumab) in patients with chemo-refractory metastatic non-small-cell lung cancer.

This chain joins TRBV29-1 to TRBJ2-6; a weak D assignment points to TRBD2 (5 bases agree). Sequences were derived from peripheral blood, sampled from a patient treated with radiotherapy plus ipilimumab. The sequence came from a human donor with non-small cell lung cancer whose response to radiotherapy plus ipilimumab could not be evaluated. Some clones in this sample may be carry-over from other donors' samples. The sequenced DNA: TGCAGCGCCCGGTGGCGGGTTAAGGGCTCTGGGGCCAACGTCCTGACTTTC. The translation is CSARWRVKGSGANVLTF.